The entry that follows covers one T cell receptor (beta chain) sequence. The target antigen is unknown. This CDR3 comprises 18 residues. V trimming: 0 bases; J trimming: 2 bases; junction bases outside the gene matches: 5. Germline-derived CDR1 and CDR2 are MNHNS and SASEGT. Samples came from axillary lymph nodes draining the breast cancer. The data are from a study of breast tumors, draining lymph nodes, adjacent tissues. From the multiplex PCR reads, TCRdb called clonotypes with MiXCR, one entry per CDR3 protein. The profile covers some 170,000 distinct CDR3 sequences, with more than 25% appearing a single time and roughly 3.8% taken by the ten largest. Study-wide results and limits: Compared with lymph nodes, tumors were less diverse; compared with nontumor tissue, more. Findings are consistent with lymph node origin and intratumoral expansion of most tumor T cells. That most tumor T cells come from lymph nodes remained unproven.

The sample comprised axillary lymph node tissue. The gene calls are TRBV6-1 and TRBJ2-3; 13 bases agree with TRBD2. The receptor comes from a female donor with breast cancer. Some clones in this sample may be carry-over from other donors' samples. For the CDR3, the DNA is TGTGCCAGCAGTGAAGCGGGGGGACTAGCGGGGTACACAGATACGCAGTATTTT. It encodes CASSEAGGLAGYTDTQYF.